Sequencing of this T cell receptor (beta chain) was carried out in a study of early T cells in non-severe SARS-CoV-2 infection. Study-level information: The authors sequenced bulk RNA from unsorted whole blood, leaving chains unpaired.

The CDR3 is 14 residues long. V lost 7 bases and J lost 6, with 16 bases in between. Per germline, CDR1 DFQATT and CDR2 SNEGSKA (reference sequence). General study points: Database matching using VDJdb favored anti-spike CD8 responses, with private and CD4 specificities left missing.

The library protocol tagged individual cDNA molecules with unique molecular identifiers. TCRdb reprocessed the 5' RACE reads with MiXCR, giving one entry per CDR3 protein. The sample holds around 35,000 distinct CDR3 sequences; over 4.5% are singletons and the top ten take roughly 4.5%. This clonotype was seen a handful of times. Its antigen is still unknown. The chain joins TRBV20-1 to TRBJ1-6; a possible D gene is TRBD1 (6 bases). The sequence was collected from an adult who was a healthcare worker with PCR-confirmed SARS-CoV-2 infection or an uninfected control (not recorded which). Material for sequencing was whole blood. CDR3 in DNA: TGCAGTGTTATAGCCGGGACATCTAATTCACCCCTCCACTTT. The encoded protein is CSVIAGTSNSPLHF.